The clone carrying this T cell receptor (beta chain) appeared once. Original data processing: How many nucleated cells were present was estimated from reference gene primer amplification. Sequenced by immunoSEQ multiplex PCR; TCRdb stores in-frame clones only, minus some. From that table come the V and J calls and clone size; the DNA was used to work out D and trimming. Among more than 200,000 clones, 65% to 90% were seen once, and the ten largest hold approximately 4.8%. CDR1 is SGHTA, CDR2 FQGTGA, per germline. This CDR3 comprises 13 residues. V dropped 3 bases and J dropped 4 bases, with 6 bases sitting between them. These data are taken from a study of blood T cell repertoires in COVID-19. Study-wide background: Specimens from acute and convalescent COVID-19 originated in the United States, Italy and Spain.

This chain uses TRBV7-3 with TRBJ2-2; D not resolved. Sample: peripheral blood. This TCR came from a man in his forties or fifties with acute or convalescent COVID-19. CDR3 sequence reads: CASSFSSTGELFF. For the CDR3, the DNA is TGTGCCAGCAGCTTCTCGAGCACCGGGGAGCTGTTTTTT.